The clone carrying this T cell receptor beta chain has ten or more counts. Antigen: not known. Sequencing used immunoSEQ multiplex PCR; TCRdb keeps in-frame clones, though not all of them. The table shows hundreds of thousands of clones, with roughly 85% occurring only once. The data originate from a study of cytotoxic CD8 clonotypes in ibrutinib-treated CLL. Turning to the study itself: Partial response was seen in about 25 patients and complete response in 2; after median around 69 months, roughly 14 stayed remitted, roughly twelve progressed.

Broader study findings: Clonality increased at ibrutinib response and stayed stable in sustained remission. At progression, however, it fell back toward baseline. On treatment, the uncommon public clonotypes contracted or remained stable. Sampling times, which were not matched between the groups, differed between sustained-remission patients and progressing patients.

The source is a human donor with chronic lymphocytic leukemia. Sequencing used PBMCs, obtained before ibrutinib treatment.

CDR3 coding DNA: TGTGCCAGCAGCTTAGTCGACTACTCCTACGAGCAGTACTTC. It yields the protein CASSLVDYSYEQYF. This rearrangement joins TRBV7-2 to TRBJ2-7, with TRBD2 as a possible D gene (5 bases). V lost 1 base and J lost 0, with 7 bases in between. CDR3 size: 14 residues. CDR1 and CDR2 from the germline V gene are SGHTA and FQGNSA. The full variable domain, in which reference TRBV7-2 and TRBJ2-7 provide the parts outside the CDR3, is GAGVSQSPSNKVTEKGKDVELRCDPISGHTALYWYRQSLGQGLEFLIYFQGNSAPDKSGLPSDRFSAERTGGSVSTLTIQRTQQEDSAVYLCASSLVDYSYEQYFGPGTRLTVT.